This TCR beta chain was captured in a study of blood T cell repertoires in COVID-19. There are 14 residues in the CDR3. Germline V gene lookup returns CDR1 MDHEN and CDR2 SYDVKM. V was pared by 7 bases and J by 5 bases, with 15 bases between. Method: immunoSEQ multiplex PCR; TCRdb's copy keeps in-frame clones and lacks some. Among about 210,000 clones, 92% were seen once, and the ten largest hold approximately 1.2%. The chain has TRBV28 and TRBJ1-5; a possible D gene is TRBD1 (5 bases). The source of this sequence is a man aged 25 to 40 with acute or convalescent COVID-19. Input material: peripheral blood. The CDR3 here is CASTSGGSDQPQHF. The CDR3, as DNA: TGTGCCAGCACCTCGGGGGGATCGGATCAGCCCCAGCATTTT. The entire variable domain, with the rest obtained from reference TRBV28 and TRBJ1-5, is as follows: DVKVTQSSRYLVKRTGEKVFLECVQDMDHENMFWYRQDPGLGLRLIYFSYDVKMKEKGDIPEGYSVSREKKERFSLILESASTNQTSMYLCASTSGGSDQPQHFGDGTRLSIL.